This record looks at one TCR beta chain sequence and its context. The antigen is unknown. This CDR3 has 15 residues. V lost 3 bases to trimming and J lost 0 bases, with 9 bases between them. CDR1 SGHTA and CDR2 FQGNSA come from the germline V gene. This sample is part of a study of cytomegalovirus exposure and HLA in healthy donors. Study-level results: Indistinguishable V segments, including TRBV6-2 and TRBV6-3, were excluded. A later analysis found common viral pathogens apparently linked to several of the most significant clusters. The only immune exposure information that was available was CMV serostatus.

The PCR contained 60 Vbeta and 13 Jbeta primers. Measured with immunoSEQ multiplex PCR; TCRdb has only the in-frame clones, and not every one. The table includes roughly 86,000 clones, about two thirds detected once. The receptor's source is a man aged 55 to 70 in good health and CMV-seronegative. The V and J genes are TRBV7-2 and TRBJ2-1, with a tentative D call TRBD1 (6 bases). Material for sequencing was PBMCs. The CDR3 loop reads CASSFLDSSYNEQFF. The CDR3 DNA reads TGTGCCAGCAGCTTTCTGGACAGCTCCTACAATGAGCAGTTCTTC.